The next 25 T cell receptor beta chains were all read from a single sample in a study of T cell repertoires in cytomegalovirus infection. MiXCR was run by TCRdb on the reads, yielding one entry per CDR3 protein. The data contain fewer than 200,000 distinct CDR3 sequences, 7.5% to 10% of them singletons. Sequenced input: PBMCs. All receptors come from a human donor in good health (CMV status not recorded). Some clones in this sample may be carry-over from other donors' samples.

Many counts were recorded for this clonotype. This chain joins TRBV2 and TRBJ2-1; D gene uncertain. The CDR3 loop spans 14 amino acids. Trimming took 1 base from V and 6 from J, leaving 10 bases between them. From germline, CDR1 is SNHLY and CDR2 FYNNEI. The CDR3 DNA is TGTGCCAGCAGTGAAGTCGGTTCTTCCAATGAGCAGTTCTTC. Amino acids: CASSEVGSSNEQFF.

This clonotype was observed many times. The CDR3 region is CATSEWDSRNYNEQFF. CDR3 nucleotides: TGTGCCACCAGTGAGTGGGACAGCAGAAACTACAATGAGCAGTTCTTC. The V call is TRBV24-1, the J call TRBJ2-1; 7 bases are a match to TRBD1. Germline V gene sequence: CDR1 KGHDR, CDR2 SFDVKD. The ends lost 4 bases at V and 3 bases at J; junction bases unmatched: 8. The CDR3 runs 16 residues.

In this sample, this clonotype turned up a few times. The J gene is TRBJ1-3, the V gene TRBV7-2; D may be TRBD1 (6 bases). Trimming removed 0 bases from V and 7 bases from J, with 16 bases in between. The CDR3 sequence is 16 residues long. CDR1 and CDR2 from the germline V gene are SGHTA and FQGNSA. CDR3 nucleotides: TGTGCCAGCAGCTTAGCGCTCGGGAGGGGGAGGAACACCATATATTTT. This sequence encodes CASSLALGRGRNTIYF. The variable domain in full, completed from reference TRBV7-2 and TRBJ1-3, reads GAGVSQSPSNKVTEKGKDVELRCDPISGHTALYWYRQSLGQGLEFLIYFQGNSAPDKSGLPSDRFSAERTGGSVSTLTIQRTQQEDSAVYLCASSLALGRGRNTIYFGEGSWLTVV.

This clonotype appeared many times. The chain is built from TRBV7-2 and TRBJ1-5, with D maybe TRBD1 (5 bases). V lost 4 bases and J 6 bases, leaving 16 bases between the germline ends. The CDR3 loop spans 15 amino acids. CDR1 is SGHTA, CDR2 FQGNSA, per germline. The CDR3 nucleotides are TGTGCCAGCAGCTCGCGGCAGGGCGCTGCTCAGCCCCAGCATTTT. Translation gives CASSSRQGAAQPQHF.

For this clonotype: A much larger clone differs by one base, so this may be a read error. The rearrangement joins TRBV6-4 to TRBJ1-4, with D hard to call. Germline V lookup: CDR1 MRHNA, CDR2 SNTAGT. The CDR3 has 14 amino acids. The CDR3 DNA sequence: TGTACCAGCAGTAATCCGGACCCGGGAGAAAAACTGTTTTTT. Its protein is CTSSNPDPGEKLFF.

This clonotype appeared many times. This rearrangement joins TRBV7-2 to TRBJ2-7; 9 bases are a match to TRBD2. The CDR3 has 17 amino acids. The V gene end was trimmed by 0 bases and the J gene end by 3 bases; junction bases not matched to a gene: 9. Germline-derived CDR1 and CDR2 are SGHTA and FQGNSA. CDR3 DNA: TGTGCCAGCAGCTTAGCGTCTCGGGCTAGCGGGGACTACGAGCAGTACTTC. Amino acid sequence: CASSLASRASGDYEQYF. Based on the CDR3 plus reference TRBV7-2 and TRBJ2-7, the full variable domain is GAGVSQSPSNKVTEKGKDVELRCDPISGHTALYWYRQSLGQGLEFLIYFQGNSAPDKSGLPSDRFSAERTGGSVSTLTIQRTQQEDSAVYLCASSLASRASGDYEQYFGPGTRLTVT.

The V gene is TRBV18, the J gene TRBJ1-6; D not resolved. The germline CDR1 and CDR2 sequences are KGHSH and LQKENI. Trimming shortened V by 2 bases and J by 9 bases, and 8 bases separated the two germline ends. The CDR3 is made up of 13 amino acids. The CDR3 reads CASSPESRSPLHF. For the CDR3, the DNA is TGTGCCAGCTCACCAGAGTCACGTTCACCCCTCCACTTT.

This clonotype was picked up a small number of times. The chain employs TRBV9 and TRBJ2-1; 9 nucleotides line up with TRBD2. The J segment lost 10 bases and the V segment lost 4 bases, leaving 3 bases of the junction unmatched. This CDR3 region has 12 residues. Germline V CDR1 and CDR2: SGDLS, YYNGEE. The CDR3 protein is CASSPLAGEQFF. DNA of the CDR3: TGTGCCAGCAGCCCCCTAGCGGGAGAGCAGTTCTTC.

This clonotype showed up just a few times. A single base separates this from a much larger clone, so it may be a read error. The chain links TRBV7-2 to TRBJ2-5; a weak D match, TRBD2 (5 bases). This CDR3 spans 12 amino acids. Germline-derived CDR1 and CDR2 are SGHTA and FQGNSA. The CDR3: CAGSPGEETQYF. The CDR3 nucleotides read TGTGCCGGCAGCCCCGGGGAGGAGACCCAGTACTTC.

This clonotype was picked up many times. The chain uses TRBV28 and TRBJ2-7; no firm D call. Germline-derived CDR1 and CDR2 are MDHEN and SYDVKM. V was pared by 4 bases and J by 7 bases, with 11 bases between. The CDR3 extends over 12 amino acids. Here the CDR3 DNA reads TGTGCCAGCAGTTCGTCCGGTTCAGAGCAGTACTTC. As protein: CASSSSGSEQYF.

In this sample, this clonotype turned up many times. This chain uses TRBV29-1 with TRBJ2-3, with TRBD2 identical over 8 bases. From germline, CDR1 is SQVTM and CDR2 ANQGSEA. The ends lost 5 bases at V and 5 bases at J; junction bases unmatched: 6. This CDR3 comprises 13 residues. The CDR3: CSVFVTSGDTQYF. For the CDR3, the DNA is TGCAGCGTTTTTGTAACTAGCGGAGATACGCAGTATTTT.

In its sample, this clonotype was seen a few times. The chain carries TRBV5-1 and TRBJ2-6, with D perhaps given as TRBD1 or TRBD2 (5 bases each). V lost 3 bases, J lost 0 bases, and 19 bases lay in between. Germline CDR1 SGHRS, CDR2 YFSETQ. The CDR3 consists of 19 residues. The CDR3 sequence: CASSSGRVEGISGANVLTF. The DNA of the CDR3 is TGCGCCAGCAGCTCCGGACGGGTAGAGGGGATCTCTGGGGCCAACGTCCTGACTTTC.

The table lists this clonotype with a few counts. This chain connects TRBV2 to TRBJ1-1; D is ambiguous. V was shortened by 6 bases and J by 1 base, with 12 bases between the two germline ends. From germline, CDR1 is SNHLY and CDR2 FYNNEI. The CDR3 sequence is 14 residues long. In DNA, the CDR3 is TGTGCCAGCAGACCTGAAGCCAAGAACACTGAAGCTTTCTTT. Translated, it gives CASRPEAKNTEAFF. The whole variable domain, filled in from reference TRBV2 and TRBJ1-1, reads EPEVTQTPSHQVTQMGQEVILRCVPISNHLYFYWYRQILGQKVEFLVSFYNNEISEKSEIFDDQFSVERPDGSNFTLKIRSTKLEDSAMYFCASRPEAKNTEAFFGQGTRLTVV.

There are a few counts of this clonotype. This chain uses TRBV6-6 with TRBJ1-5, with no clear D. This CDR3 comprises 14 residues. Trimming took 6 bases from V and 6 from J, leaving 15 bases between them. Germline CDR1 is MNHNY and CDR2 is SVGAGI (reference sequence). CDR3 sequence (DNA): TGTGCCAGCAGACCCGCTCCCGGTGGTCAGCCCCAGCATTTT. Translation: CASRPAPGGQPQHF.

This clonotype was detected ten times or more. The gene calls are TRBV7-8 and TRBJ2-3, with 9 bases that match TRBD2. The J segment lost 3 bases and the V segment lost 2 bases, leaving 15 bases of the junction unmatched. CDR3 length equals 19 residues. Germline V gene lookup returns CDR1 SGHVS and CDR2 FQNEAQ. CDR3 sequence: CASSLLFLGAGGPTDTQYF. Here the CDR3 DNA reads TGTGCCAGCAGCTTATTGTTTTTAGGTGCGGGGGGGCCTACAGATACGCAGTATTTT.

This clonotype was seen many times. J is TRBJ1-5 and V is TRBV7-9; D gene uncertain. The CDR3 runs 12 residues. V was cut by 5 bases and J by 9 bases, with 11 bases left in between. Germline lookup yields CDR1 SEHNR and CDR2 FQNEAQ (reference sequence). CDR3 region: CASSPGPGPQHF. The CDR3 DNA is TGTGCCAGCAGCCCCGGCCCAGGGCCCCAGCATTTT.

This clonotype occurred many times. The rearrangement links TRBV7-6 to TRBJ2-1, with 8 bases that match TRBD2. The CDR3 extends over 17 amino acids. J lost 6 bases, V lost 5 bases, and 15 bases had no gene match. Germline loops: CDR1 SGHVS, CDR2 FNYEAQ. CDR3 in DNA: TGTGCCAGCAGCCCTAAGCCCGGACTAGCAACGTTCAATGAGCAGTTCTTC. Encoded protein: CASSPKPGLATFNEQFF.

A few counts support this clonotype. V gene TRBV27 combines with J gene TRBJ2-1; possible D gene TRBD2, 5 bases. The CDR3 is made up of 14 amino acids. The V and J ends lost 2 bases and 9 bases respectively, with 14 bases between them. The germline V gene has CDR1 MNHEY and CDR2 SMNVEV (reference sequence). The DNA of the CDR3 is TGTGCCAGCAGTTTAAGGGAGAGGCTGGCTGAGCAGTTCTTC. This translates into CASSLRERLAEQFF.

This chain connects TRBV19 to TRBJ2-3; 13 nucleotides match TRBD2. CDR1 is LNHDA and CDR2 is SQIVND in the germline V gene (reference sequence). The CDR3 is 18 amino acids. Trimming took 4 bases from V and 8 from J; bases not matched to a gene: 15. CDR3 amino acids: CASSTWTSGSSPGSTQYF. CDR3 DNA: TGTGCCAGTAGTACGTGGACTAGCGGGAGTTCCCCCGGGAGTACGCAGTATTTT.

This rearrangement joins TRBV7-6 to TRBJ1-1; D is undetermined. V lost 8 bases, J lost 0 bases, and 13 bases lay in between. The CDR3 sequence is 14 residues long. CDR1 SGHVS and CDR2 FNYEAQ come from the germline V gene. The CDR3 coding sequence is TGTGCCAGCTGCCCGGGGTTTATGAACACTGAAGCTTTCTTT. Residues: CASCPGFMNTEAFF.

The genes are TRBV10-3 and TRBJ1-1; D gene uncertain. The CDR3 runs to 13 residues. From germline, CDR1 is ENHRY and CDR2 SYGVKD. Trimming removed 1 base from V and 4 bases from J, with 7 bases in between. Written as DNA, the CDR3 is TGTGCCATCAGTGAGTTACGCGGCACTGAAGCTTTCTTT. It is translated as CAISELRGTEAFF.

This clonotype was picked up many times. This chain links TRBV7-9 with TRBJ2-7; TRBD2 matches at 7 bases. V gave up 2 bases and J gave up 5 bases; unmatched junction bases: 6. This CDR3 has 14 residues. Germline lookup yields CDR1 SEHNR and CDR2 FQNEAQ (reference sequence). DNA of the CDR3: TGTGCCAGCAGCTTAAGCGGACTAGTCCACGAGCAGTACTTC. Its protein product is CASSLSGLVHEQYF.

The table lists this clonotype with a few counts. The rearrangement uses TRBV24-1 and TRBJ2-1; 11 nucleotides align to TRBD2. CDR1 KGHDR and CDR2 SFDVKD come from the germline V gene. The CDR3 length is 16 residues. The J segment lost 10 bases and the V segment lost 4 bases, leaving 11 bases of the junction unmatched. The CDR3 spells CATSDPVAGGLGEQFF. For the CDR3, the DNA is TGTGCCACCAGTGACCCTGTAGCGGGAGGGCTTGGGGAGCAGTTCTTC.

This clonotype was found many times. This sequence joins TRBV5-4 and TRBJ2-7; D may be TRBD1 or TRBD2 (6 bases each). The CDR3 sequence is 17 residues long. V was trimmed by 3 bases and J by 0 bases, leaving 19 bases between them. In germline, CDR1 is SGHNT, CDR2 YYREEE (reference sequence). CDR3 bases: TGTGCCAGCAGCTCTGGGTTGGGGGCGGGAATCTCCTACGAGCAGTACTTC. Translated: CASSSGLGAGISYEQYF. Filled out from reference TRBV5-4 and TRBJ2-7, the complete variable domain reads ETGVTQSPTHLIKTRGQQVTLRCSSQSGHNTVSWYQQALGQGPQFIFQYYREEENGRGNFPPRFSGLQFPNYSSELNVNALELDDSALYLCASSSGLGAGISYEQYFGPGTRLTVT.

This clonotype was counted ten times or more. The CDR3 bases are TGCGCCAGCAGCCAAACCCCGGCAGGGAACGGGGCCAACGTCCTGACTTTC. Translation gives CASSQTPAGNGANVLTF. This sequence joins TRBV4-1 and TRBJ2-6, with D possibly being TRBD1 (5 bases). The CDR3 runs to 17 residues. V was clipped by 2 bases and J by 4 bases, with 15 bases between them. From germline, CDR1 is MGHRA and CDR2 YSYEKL.